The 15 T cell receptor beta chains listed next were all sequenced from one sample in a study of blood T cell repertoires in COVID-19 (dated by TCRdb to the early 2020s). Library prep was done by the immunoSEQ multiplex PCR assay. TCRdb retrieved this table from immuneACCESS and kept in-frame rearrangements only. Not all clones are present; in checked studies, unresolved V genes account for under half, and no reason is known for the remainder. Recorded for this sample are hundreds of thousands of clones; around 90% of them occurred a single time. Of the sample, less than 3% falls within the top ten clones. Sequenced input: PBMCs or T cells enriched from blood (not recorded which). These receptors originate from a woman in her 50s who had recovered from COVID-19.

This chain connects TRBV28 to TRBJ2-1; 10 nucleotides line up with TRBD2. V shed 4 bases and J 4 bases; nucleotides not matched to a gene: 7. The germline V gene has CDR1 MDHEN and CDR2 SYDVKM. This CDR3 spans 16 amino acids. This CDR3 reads CASSSTSGAPYNEQFF. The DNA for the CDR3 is TGTGCCAGCAGTTCAACTAGCGGGGCCCCATACAATGAGCAGTTCTTC. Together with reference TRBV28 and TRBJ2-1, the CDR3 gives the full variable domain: DVKVTQSSRYLVKRTGEKVFLECVQDMDHENMFWYRQDPGLGLRLIYFSYDVKMKEKGDIPEGYSVSREKKERFSLILESASTNQTSMYLCASSSTSGAPYNEQFFGPGTRLTVL.

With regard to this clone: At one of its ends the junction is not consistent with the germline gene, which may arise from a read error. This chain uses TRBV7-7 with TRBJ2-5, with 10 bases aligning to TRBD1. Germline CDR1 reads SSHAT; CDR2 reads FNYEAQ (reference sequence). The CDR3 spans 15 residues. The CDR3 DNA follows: TGTGCTAGCAGCCGGACAGGGGGTCACCAAGAGACCCAGTACTTC. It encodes CASSRTGGHQETQYF.

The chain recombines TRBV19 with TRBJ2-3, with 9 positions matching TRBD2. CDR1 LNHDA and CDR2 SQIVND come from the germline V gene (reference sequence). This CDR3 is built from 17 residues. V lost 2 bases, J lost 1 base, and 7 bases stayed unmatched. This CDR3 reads CASSIFLAGLGTDTQYF. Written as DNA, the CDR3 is TGTGCCAGTAGTATATTCCTAGCGGGGTTAGGCACAGATACGCAGTATTTT.

CDR3 protein: CASSSGTPTYEQYF. In nucleotides, the CDR3 is TGTGCCAGCAGTTCCGGGACACCGACCTACGAGCAGTACTTC. The rearrangement uses TRBV28 and TRBJ2-7, with D possibly TRBD1 on 6 matching bases. Germline V CDR1 and CDR2: MDHEN, SYDVKM. Trimming took off 4 bases at V and 2 bases at J, with 12 bases between the two ends. This CDR3 contains 14 residues.

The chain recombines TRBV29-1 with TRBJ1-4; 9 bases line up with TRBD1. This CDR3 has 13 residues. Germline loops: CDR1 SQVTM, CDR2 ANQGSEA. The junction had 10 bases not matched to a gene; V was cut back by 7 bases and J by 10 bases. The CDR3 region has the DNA TGCAGCGCTGGGGGACAGGGCATGGGAAAACTGTTTTTT. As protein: CSAGGQGMGKLFF.

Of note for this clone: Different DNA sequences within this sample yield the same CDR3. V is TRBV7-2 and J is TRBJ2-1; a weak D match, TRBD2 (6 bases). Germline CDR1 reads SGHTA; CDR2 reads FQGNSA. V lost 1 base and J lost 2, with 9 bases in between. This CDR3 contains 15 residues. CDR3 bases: TGTGCCAGCAGCTTAGAGCGGGCTACCTACAATGAGCAGTTCTTC. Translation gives CASSLERATYNEQFF.

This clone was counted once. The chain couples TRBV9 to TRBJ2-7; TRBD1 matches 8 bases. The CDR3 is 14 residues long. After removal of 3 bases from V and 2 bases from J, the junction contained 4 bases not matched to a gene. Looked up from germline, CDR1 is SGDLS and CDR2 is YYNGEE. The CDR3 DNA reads TGTGCCAGCAGCGACGGACAGGGCCCCTACGAGCAGTACTTC. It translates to CASSDGQGPYEQYF.

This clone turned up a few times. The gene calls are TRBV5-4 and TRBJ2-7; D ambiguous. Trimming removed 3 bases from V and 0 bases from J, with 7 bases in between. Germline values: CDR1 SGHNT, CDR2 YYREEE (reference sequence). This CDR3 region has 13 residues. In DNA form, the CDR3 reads TGTGCCAGCAGCTACAGTAACTCCTACGAGCAGTACTTC. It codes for CASSYSNSYEQYF.

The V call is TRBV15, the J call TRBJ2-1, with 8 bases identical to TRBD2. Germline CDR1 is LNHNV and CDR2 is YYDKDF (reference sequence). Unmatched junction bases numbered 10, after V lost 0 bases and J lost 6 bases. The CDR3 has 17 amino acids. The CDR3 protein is CATSRDPTGGGSNEQFF. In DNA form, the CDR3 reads TGTGCCACCAGCAGAGATCCTACGGGAGGGGGTAGCAATGAGCAGTTCTTC.

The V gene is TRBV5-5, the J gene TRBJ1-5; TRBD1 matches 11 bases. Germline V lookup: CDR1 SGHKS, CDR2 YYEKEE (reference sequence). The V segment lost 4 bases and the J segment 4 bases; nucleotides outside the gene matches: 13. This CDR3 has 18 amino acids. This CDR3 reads CASSPVPGQGGSNQPQHF. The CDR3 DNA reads TGTGCCAGCAGCCCAGTCCCGGGACAGGGGGGGTCAAATCAGCCCCAGCATTTT.

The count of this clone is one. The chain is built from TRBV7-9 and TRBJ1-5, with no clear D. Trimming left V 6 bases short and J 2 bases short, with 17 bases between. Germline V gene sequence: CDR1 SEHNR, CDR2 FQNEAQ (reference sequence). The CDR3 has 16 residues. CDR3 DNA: TGTGCCAGCAGACCGGAGAGGGATTTGGGCAATCAGCCCCAGCATTTT. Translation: CASRPERDLGNQPQHF.

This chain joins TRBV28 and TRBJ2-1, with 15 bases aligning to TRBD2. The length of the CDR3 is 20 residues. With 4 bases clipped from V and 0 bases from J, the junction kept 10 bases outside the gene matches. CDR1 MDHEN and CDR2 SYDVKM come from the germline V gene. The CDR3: CASSSGLAGGAPSSYNEQFF. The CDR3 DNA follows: TGTGCCAGCAGTTCGGGACTAGCGGGAGGCGCTCCGAGCTCCTACAATGAGCAGTTCTTC.

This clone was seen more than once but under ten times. CDR3 in amino acids: CASSLQVNYGYTF. In DNA, the CDR3 is TGTGCCAGCAGCTTGCAGGTTAACTATGGCTACACCTTC. This sequence joins TRBV7-2 and TRBJ1-2; D uncertain. This CDR3 region has 13 residues. Germline CDR1 is SGHTA and CDR2 is FQGNSA. V lost 3 bases, J lost 1 base, and 6 bases lay in between.

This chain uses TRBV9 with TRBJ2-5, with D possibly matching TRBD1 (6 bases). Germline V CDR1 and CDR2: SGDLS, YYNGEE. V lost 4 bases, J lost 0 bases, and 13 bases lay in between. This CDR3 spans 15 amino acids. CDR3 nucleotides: TGTGCCAGCAGCCCATGGGGGCAGTACCAAGAGACCCAGTACTTC. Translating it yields CASSPWGQYQETQYF.

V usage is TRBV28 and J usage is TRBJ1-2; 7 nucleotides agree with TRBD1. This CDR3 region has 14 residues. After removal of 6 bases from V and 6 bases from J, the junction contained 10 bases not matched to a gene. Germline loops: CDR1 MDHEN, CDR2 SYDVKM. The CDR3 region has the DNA TGTGCCAGCAGCCCGCCCGACAGGGAGGATGGCTACACCTTC. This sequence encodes CASSPPDREDGYTF.